What follows are 3 T cell receptor beta chains derived from one specimen sequenced in a study of PD-L1 blockade in urothelial cancer. The sample's time point: peripheral blood 6 weeks after treatment start. Profiled with immunoSEQ multiplex PCR; TCRdb holds only in-frame clones, not every one. The table has about 50,000 clones, around 80% seen once. The sequencing used PBMCs, collected around atezolizumab (anti-PD-L1) treatment. Receptor source: a man in his 70s with urothelial cancer.

The rearrangement uses TRBV2 and TRBJ2-2; D ambiguous. V was trimmed by 4 bases and J by 3 bases, leaving 9 bases between them. This CDR3 spans 14 amino acids. Germline V gene lookup returns CDR1 SNHLY and CDR2 FYNNEI. The CDR3 here is CASSALTDTGELFF. The CDR3 coding sequence is TGTGCCAGCAGTGCCCTAACGGACACCGGGGAGCTGTTTTTT.

The V call is TRBV4-2, the J call TRBJ2-1; 10 bases align to TRBD2. V dropped 4 bases and J dropped 4; count of bases not matched to a gene: 4. Germline values: CDR1 LGHNA, CDR2 YNFKEQ. The CDR3 is 15 residues long. The CDR3 is CASSLGTSAYNEQFF. CDR3 in DNA: TGTGCCAGCAGCCTTGGGACTAGCGCATACAATGAGCAGTTCTTC.

The chain combines TRBV18 with TRBJ1-1, with 10 bases identical to TRBD1. V gave up 6 bases and J gave up 5 bases; unmatched junction bases: 15. The germline V gene encodes CDR1 KGHSH and CDR2 LQKENI. The CDR3 runs to 17 residues. This CDR3 reads CASSPRSGQGRSTEAFF. In nucleotides, the CDR3 is TGTGCCAGCTCCCCGCGCTCGGGACAGGGGAGGTCTACTGAAGCTTTCTTT.